The T cell receptor beta chain under discussion was sequenced for a study of CD4+ T cells in melanoma. Regarding this clone: Its matching antigen is unknown.

Overall study findings and caveats: Neoantigen-specific CD4+ T cells in melanoma reportedly had diverse differentiation states. CD8+ T cell, macrophage and B cell function reportedly correlated with neoantigen-specific CD4+ T cells.

Here immunoSEQ multiplex PCR was the method, and the copy in TCRdb shows in-frame clones only, minus some. The sample yields approximately 20,000 clones, more than 65% seen once. V gave up 4 bases and J gave up 4 bases, with 13 bases separating them. The CDR3 is made up of 14 amino acids. The germline V gene encodes CDR1 SGHRS and CDR2 YFSETQ. The sequence came from a human donor with melanoma. The chain links TRBV5-1 to TRBJ2-3; TRBD2 is a possible D gene (5 bases). The sequenced sample consisted of cells from a culture (not recorded whether cultured in vitro). The CDR3 bases are TGCGCCAGCAGCGTTACCCTCGGGGCAGATACGCAGTATTTT. Protein: CASSVTLGADTQYF.